This TCR beta chain came from a study of shared clonotypes between healthy human individuals. Study-wide results and limits: Large depth notwithstanding, sorted-subset sequencing proved incomplete by rarefaction.

Only CD45RO-negative cells positively selected for CCR7 counted as naive CD8 cells, so terminally differentiated effector memory CD45RA+ cells were excluded. TCRdb keeps only in-frame clones here, not all; method: immunoSEQ multiplex PCR. The repertoire holds some 1,900,000 clones, just under 95% seen once, with roughly 1% in the top ten. A note on this clone: What it binds is unknown.

CDR3 length equals 16 residues. V lost 0 bases to trimming and J lost 3 bases; unmatched junction nucleotides: 4. Germline CDR1 MRHNA, CDR2 SNTAGT. Sequenced material: naive CD8+ T cells sorted from blood. This rearrangement joins TRBV6-4 to TRBJ2-7; 11 positions match TRBD2. This TCR came from a man in his late teens or twenties in good health. The CDR3 is CASSDSLAGGDYEQYF. The CDR3 coding sequence is TGTGCCAGCAGTGACTCCCTAGCGGGAGGAGACTACGAGCAGTACTTC.